The 9 T cell receptor beta chains presented below share a single source sample, sequenced in a study of cytomegalovirus exposure and HLA in healthy donors (dated by TCRdb to between 2016 and 2019). Libraries were constructed by the immunoSEQ multiplex PCR assay. A mixture of 60 forward primers for TCR Vbeta segments and 13 reverse primers for TCR Jbeta segments was used in the multiplex PCR. TCRdb retrieved this table from immuneACCESS and kept in-frame rearrangements only. Not all clones are present; in checked studies, unresolved V genes account for under half, and no reason is known for the remainder. The sample yields approximately 190,000 clones; around 84% were counted once. The ten largest clonotypes hold about 3% of the sample. Sequenced sample: PBMCs. These receptor sequences come from a man aged 35 to 55 in good health and CMV-seropositive.

V gene TRBV9 combines with J gene TRBJ2-1, with TRBD2 identical over 7 bases. With 4 bases clipped from V and 6 bases from J, the junction kept 10 bases outside the gene matches. The CDR3 is made up of 15 amino acids. Germline V lookup: CDR1 SGDLS, CDR2 YYNGEE. The chain's CDR3 is CASSPMSGVFNEQFF. Here the CDR3 DNA reads TGTGCCAGCAGCCCGATGAGCGGGGTGTTCAATGAGCAGTTCTTC.

This clone was detected a few times. This chain links TRBV2 with TRBJ2-7; 13 bases fit TRBD2. V trimming: 6 bases; J trimming: 6 bases; junction bases outside the gene matches: 8. The CDR3 totals 15 residues. Germline CDR1 and CDR2: SNHLY and FYNNEI. This CDR3 reads CASRQLAGGQGEQYF. The CDR3, as DNA: TGTGCCAGCAGGCAACTAGCGGGAGGGCAGGGCGAGCAGTACTTC.

For this clone: Other DNA sequences in this specimen translate into the identical CDR3. The rearrangement links TRBV7-9 to TRBJ1-4; D call uncertain. This CDR3 is built from 13 residues. CDR1 is SEHNR and CDR2 is FQNEAQ in the germline V gene (reference sequence). V was cut by 4 bases and J by 6 bases, with 9 bases left in between. The CDR3 sequence: CASSSDTDEKLFF. As DNA, the CDR3 is TGTGCCAGCAGCTCTGACACGGATGAAAAACTGTTTTTT.

The rearrangement links TRBV15 to TRBJ2-7; D may be TRBD2 (6 bases). CDR3 length equals 14 residues. CDR1 LNHNV and CDR2 YYDKDF come from the germline V gene (reference sequence). The V gene lost 0 bases and the J gene lost 5 bases, with 11 bases spanning the gap. Here the CDR3 reads CATSREGRGNEQYF. In DNA form, the CDR3 reads TGTGCCACCAGCAGAGAAGGACGGGGGAACGAGCAGTACTTC.

This chain links TRBV6-1 with TRBJ1-3; the match to TRBD1 covers 10 bases. Germline CDR1 MNHNS, CDR2 SASEGT. V was pared by 2 bases and J by 3 bases, with 10 bases of the junction left unmatched. The CDR3 covers 18 residues. DNA for the CDR3: TGTGCCAGCAGTGAATTTACGGGACAGGGGTTGTTTGGAAACACCATATATTTT. It specifies CASSEFTGQGLFGNTIYF.

A few counts support this clone. The rearrangement joins TRBV5-5 to TRBJ2-5, with TRBD2 matching 8 bases. CDR1 SGHKS and CDR2 YYEKEE come from the germline V gene (reference sequence). The CDR3 is 15 residues long. J gave up 5 bases and V 1 base, and 7 bases lay outside the gene matches. The CDR3 DNA is TGTGCCAGCAGCTTGTCGGGAGGGGCGGGGGAGACCCAGTACTTC. The encoded protein is CASSLSGGAGETQYF. Full variable domain (rest looked up from reference TRBV5-5 and TRBJ2-5): DAGVTQSPTHLIKTRGQQVTLRCSPISGHKSVSWYQQVLGQGPQFIFQYYEKEERGRGNFPDRFSARQFPNYSSELNVNALLLGDSALYLCASSLSGGAGETQYFGPGTRLLVL.

This chain uses TRBV5-6 with TRBJ2-4; no clear D gene. CDR3 length equals 15 residues. V lost 4 bases and J lost 0, with 11 bases in between. Germline CDR1 is SGHDT and CDR2 is YYEEEE. The CDR3 spells CASSPRQIAKNIQYF. The CDR3 DNA follows: TGTGCCAGCAGCCCCCGACAAATAGCCAAAAACATTCAGTACTTC.

This chain links TRBV19 with TRBJ2-7, with 14 positions matching TRBD2. With 7 bases clipped from V and 6 bases from J, the junction kept 2 bases outside the gene matches. The germline CDR1 and CDR2 sequences are LNHDA and SQIVND (reference sequence). This CDR3 spans 13 amino acids. The CDR3: CASTGLAGGEQYF. The DNA of the CDR3 is TGTGCCAGTACAGGACTAGCGGGAGGCGAGCAGTACTTC.

The chain uses TRBV6-1 and TRBJ1-2, with D tentatively TRBD1 (5 bases). The V end was cut by 3 bases, the J end by 0 bases, with 23 bases between. Germline V gives CDR1 MNHNS, CDR2 SASEGT. The CDR3 runs to 19 residues. The CDR3 here is CASSDPPYLDSRANYGYTF. CDR3 nucleotide sequence: TGTGCCAGCAGTGACCCTCCTTACCTTGACAGCCGAGCTAACTATGGCTACACCTTC.